This T cell receptor beta chain was identified during a study of T cell repertoires in aging, cancer and after chemotherapy (dated by TCRdb to the late 2010s). Context from the whole study: Donors spanned six age groups from 30 or younger to 70 or older, with at least three individuals per group. Control TCR repertoires from healthy donors were recorded across several months to years, and re-sampling revealed clear clonal overlap. The complete dataset included around 9 million TCR reads. To examine immunoaging and T cell reconstitution after chemotherapy, the study profiled TCR beta repertoires in peripheral blood from healthy donors and cancer patients. Alongside around 97 healthy donors serving as a reference group, the cohort included some 220 cancer patients, of whom more than 85 had hematological cancers and about 130 had solid cancers.

TCR beta rearrangements were amplified from genomic DNA extracted from peripheral blood rather than from sorted cells or RNA. Multiplex touch-down PCR with a mixed TRB-A/B primer pool was used to amplify rearranged TRB sequences covering the V, D and J segments. Illumina adapters and sample indices were attached to the amplicons in two consecutive PCR reactions using Phusion HS II polymerase. Amplicons were gel-purified with the NucleoSpin Gel and PCR Clean-up kit, then checked with Qubit and an Agilent 2100 Bioanalyzer. Sequencing of libraries was carried out on an Illumina MiSeq in 600-cycle, single-indexed, paired-end runs. Regarding the original processing steps: MiXCR versions 2.12 and 3.0.5 were used to process the TRB sequences. Each unique CDR3 nucleotide sequence was treated as one clone, and only productive sequences with two or more reads were kept. Repertoire metrics included Shannon diversity, evenness, clonality (one minus evenness), and alpha-parameterized diversity profiles from alpha 0 to 5. The IGoR algorithm was used to compute generation probabilities of clones in paired pre- and post-chemotherapy samples. The public reads were reanalyzed by TCRdb: fastp trimming at Q25, MiXCR alignment, in-frame beta chains only. CDR3 protein duplicates are merged, each entry listing the most common genes and DNA. None of the V and J calls come from the authors' own analysis; TCRdb made them. This sample holds more than 9,500 distinct CDR3 sequences; over 35% were observed only once. The ten largest clones add up to 9% to 10% of the sample.

The CDR3 spans 11 residues, from the cysteine through the phenylalanine. Solely the CDR3 DNA is kept, with 33 bases framed from the first base. The germline V gene (reference sequence) yields LNHDA for CDR1 and SQIVND for CDR2. V lost 1 base and J lost 7 bases; the stretch between them is 4 bases long. General conclusions and limits of the study: It was noted by the authors that conclusions about immunological memory after chemotherapy cannot be drawn from the repertoire data. In both cancer cohorts, median generation probability rose over the chemotherapy interval, which suggests that the repertoire was reconstituted through rebound thymic output. In healthy donors, the decline in TCR diversity with age was mainly explained by loss of richness, whereas in cancer patients loss of evenness was also found to contribute. Untreated patients with hematological or solid cancers showed significantly lower blood TCR diversity and higher clonality than age-matched healthy donors.

Concerning this clonotype itself: This receptor's antigen is unknown. Nothing much larger sits one base from this clone, and base qualities are not available.

The receptor was isolated from a human donor in good health. The sequence links TRBV19 to TRBJ1-1, with no D gene named confidently. The specimen was blood. The DNA reads as follows: TGTGCCAGTAGTATAGGGGATGAAGCTTTCTTT. Translation gives CASSIGDEAFF. When the CDR3 is completed using the reference TRBV19 and TRBJ1-1 genes on either side, the full variable domain is DGGITQSPKYLFRKEGQNVTLSCEQNLNHDAMYWYRQDPGQGLRLIYYSQIVNDFQKGDIAEGYSVSREKKESFPLTVTSAQKNPTAFYLCASSIGDEAFFGQGTRLTVV.